This T cell receptor (beta chain) is drawn from a study of early T cells in non-severe SARS-CoV-2 infection. Study-wide background: Unpaired chains resulted from sequencing bulk RNA of unsorted whole blood.

The CDR3 runs to 13 residues. Germline CDR1 reads LNHNV; CDR2 reads YYDKDF (reference sequence). Trimming removed 0 bases from V and 8 bases from J, with 10 bases in between. Regarding the study as a whole: VDJdb matches were skewed toward anti-spike CD8 T cell responses.

The TCR library protocol was used to attach unique molecular identifiers. These identifiers were attached to individual cDNA molecules. From the 5' RACE reads, TCRdb called clonotypes with MiXCR, one entry per CDR3 protein. The sample holds 25,000 to 30,000 distinct CDR3 sequences, roughly 4% seen once. For this clonotype: Its antigen is undetermined.

This clonotype originated in an adult who was a healthcare worker with PCR-confirmed SARS-CoV-2 infection or an uninfected control (not recorded which). V gene TRBV15 combines with J gene TRBJ1-2; D gene ambiguous. The sample consisted of whole blood. The CDR3, as DNA: TGTGCCACCAGCAGAGATATGGGGAAAGGCTACACCTTC. It is translated as CATSRDMGKGYTF. The whole variable domain, remainder taken from reference TRBV15 and TRBJ1-2, is DAMVIQNPRYQVTQFGKPVTLSCSQTLNHNVMYWYQQKSSQAPKLLFHYYDKDFNNEADTPDNFQSRRPNTSFCFLDIRSPGLGDTAMYLCATSRDMGKGYTFGSGTRLTVV.